This T cell receptor beta chain was profiled in a study of STAT5B mutations in CD4+ large granular lymphocyte leukemia. Study at large: Among healthy controls, a particular HLA allele went with more CDR3 'QG' motifs.

V gave up 2 bases and J gave up 6 bases; unmatched junction bases: 3. From germline, CDR1 is SGHDT and CDR2 YYEEEE. The CDR3 runs to 14 residues. About this clone itself: Its target is unknown.

This table comes from immunoSEQ multiplex PCR, and its TCRdb copy is limited to in-frame clones, with some not included. The sample carries 20,000 or so clones, less than 85% recorded once. Findings and caveats of the study: Top patient clones used TRBV06 genes more often: 8/27 versus 2/35 in controls. Patient CD4-sorted repertoires looked more clonal than healthy CD4+ repertoires, even without putative leukemic clones.

Sample: CD4+ T cells from blood buffy coats. The chain carries TRBV5-6 and TRBJ2-2, with TRBD1 identical over 8 bases. This receptor was identified in a human donor in good health. The CDR3 sequence: CASSFDRGAGELFF. Here the CDR3 DNA reads TGTGCCAGCAGCTTTGACAGGGGCGCCGGGGAGCTGTTTTTT.